This T cell receptor beta chain was profiled in a study of cytotoxic CD8 clonotypes in ibrutinib-treated CLL. Across the whole study: Complete response was seen in 2 patients and partial in some 25; around twelve progressed and some 14 stayed remitted after a median about 68 months.

General study results and limits: Circulating CD8+ T-cell counts were tracked by baseline clonality, which exceeded that of age-matched healthy donors. Treatment left the uncommon public clonotypes either contracted or stable in frequency.

This clone was seen a few times. Its target is unknown. The junction and the germline gene differ at one end; a read error may be behind it. Sequencing was designed to attain a depth spanning 1 in 200,000 to 1 in 1 million T cells. TCRdb's table, derived via immunoSEQ multiplex PCR, lists solely in-frame clones and lacks some. The sample includes roughly 180,000 clones, about 72% seen only once; the top ten take over 10%. CDR1 MNHNS and CDR2 SASEGT come from the germline V gene. This CDR3 is 12 amino acids long. The clonotype originates from a human donor with chronic lymphocytic leukemia. The specimen comprised PBMCs, sampled after 24 months of ibrutinib treatment. The V gene is TRBV6-1, the J gene TRBJ2-7; D might be TRBD1 or TRBD2, each matching 5 bases. The chain's CDR3 is CASRLEGPTVRF. CDR3 DNA sequence: TGTGCCAGCAGACTAGAGGGGCCGACAGTTAGGTTC.